This T cell receptor beta chain was identified during a study of identical twins. Template switching supplied a universal primer site; unique molecular identifiers were carried on the cDNA. In TCRdb, the 5' RACE reads were re-called with MiXCR into one record per CDR3 protein. The sample holds 1,800,000 or so distinct CDR3 sequences; around 29% are singletons and the top ten take about 0.25%. In the case of this clonotype: Its matching antigen is unknown.

Germline CDR1 is LNHDA and CDR2 is SQIVND (reference sequence). Trimming took 5 bases from V and 2 from J, leaving 13 bases between them. This CDR3 spans 15 amino acids. Study results and caveats: Weaker excess twin sharing was observed in beta out-of-frame sequences. Memory repertoires showed no such pattern, whereas abundant cord blood beta clonotypes carried fewer insertions. Out-of-frame alpha sequences common to twins exhibited an excess of low generation probability.

This receptor was obtained from a newborn girl in good health. This chain uses TRBV19 with TRBJ2-4; D may be TRBD1 (6 bases). The sample comprised cord blood. The CDR3 DNA is TGTGCCAGTAGTCCGACGGGACAAACCAAAAACATTCAGTACTTC. Protein: CASSPTGQTKNIQYF.